Listed here are 24 T cell receptor beta chains from one sample, sequenced in a study of Graves' ophthalmopathy and Graves' hyperthyroidism. Amplification of the TCR beta CDR3 regions used RNA transcripts (as template). The first-round RT-PCR employed HTBI primers together with the Qiagen OneStep RT-PCR kit. A multiplex PCR was then performed as the second round. From the multiplex PCR reads, TCRdb called clonotypes with MiXCR, one entry per CDR3 protein. The sample carries 650,000 to 800,000 distinct CDR3 sequences, over 40% recorded once. Sequencing was carried out using peripheral blood. Receptors originate from an adult man with Graves' ophthalmopathy.

About this clonotype itself: The junction differs from germline at one of its ends, possibly a read error. The gene calls are TRBV20-1 and TRBJ2-7; D assignment may be TRBD1 or TRBD2 (5 bases each). This CDR3 spans 12 amino acids. The germline V gene has CDR1 DFQATT and CDR2 SNEGSKA (reference sequence). CDR3 sequence: CSARDDTYEQCF. The CDR3, as DNA: TGCAGTGCGAGGGACGATACCTACGAGCAGTGCTTC.

This clonotype has a count of ten or more. The V call is TRBV19, the J call TRBJ1-2; D gene unclear. The ends were cut back, 8 bases at V and 0 bases at J, with 19 bases in the middle. This CDR3 has 16 residues. In germline, CDR1 is LNHDA, CDR2 SQIVND (reference sequence). CDR3 protein: CASSQTTSYSNYGYTF. CDR3 nucleotides: TGTGCCAGTTCCCAGACAACCTCCTACTCTAACTATGGCTACACCTTC.

DNA for the CDR3: TGTGCCAGCTCACTCCAGCGGGCGAAAGAGACCCAGTACTTC. Its protein is CASSLQRAKETQYF. This chain uses TRBV18 with TRBJ2-5; possibly TRBD2 for D (6 bases). V dropped 4 bases and J dropped 3 bases, with 12 bases sitting between them. The length of the CDR3 is 14 residues. Germline lookup yields CDR1 KGHSH and CDR2 LQKENI.

This rearrangement joins TRBV7-3 to TRBJ2-2; D gene uncertain. V gave up 7 bases and J gave up 4 bases, with 7 bases separating them. CDR1 is SGHTA, CDR2 FQGTGA, per germline. This CDR3 region has 12 residues. CDR3 sequence (DNA): TGTGCCAGCACCCTGGGCACCGGGGAGCTGTTTTTT. Translation: CASTLGTGELFF.

CDR3 in amino acids: CASSLPSEQGSYEQYF. The CDR3 DNA reads TGTGCCAGCAGCTTGCCTTCGGAACAGGGGTCCTACGAGCAGTACTTC. V and J are TRBV5-5 and TRBJ2-7; TRBD1 matches 7 bases. The CDR3 is made up of 16 amino acids. Germline lookup yields CDR1 SGHKS and CDR2 YYEKEE (reference sequence). V shed 1 base, J shed 1 base, and the junction held 8 bases outside the gene matches.

This clonotype has only a few counts. V usage is TRBV4-3 and J usage is TRBJ1-6; no clear D. Germline-derived CDR1 and CDR2 are LGHNA and YSLEER. Between the trimmed V and J ends, which lost 0 bases and 3 bases, there was a span of 6 bases. The CDR3 covers 15 residues. Here the CDR3 reads CASSQDRGYNSPLHF. The CDR3, as DNA: TGCGCCAGCAGCCAAGATCGAGGCTATAATTCACCCCTCCACTTT.

This clonotype was seen at least ten times. The genes are TRBV20-1 and TRBJ2-7; 7 bases match TRBD2. Germline lookup yields CDR1 DFQATT and CDR2 SNEGSKA (reference sequence). The CDR3 is made up of 14 amino acids. Trimming cost V 6 bases and J 5 bases; bases outside gene matches: 13. DNA of the CDR3: TGCAGTGCGGCAAGGGGCGGGAGAGTCCACGAGCAGTACTTC. Translating gives CSAARGGRVHEQYF.

The chain has TRBV7-9 and TRBJ2-5, with D uncertain. Germline assignment: CDR1 SEHNR and CDR2 FQNEAQ (reference sequence). The CDR3 extends over 15 amino acids. V was clipped by 7 bases and J by 2 bases, with 17 bases between them. DNA for the CDR3: TGTGCCAGCACCTCCTCCTCGGGTGCACAAGAGACCCAGTACTTC. Protein product: CASTSSSGAQETQYF.

There are a few counts of this clonotype. J is TRBJ2-4 and V is TRBV29-1, with 8 bases lining up with TRBD1. The V and J ends lost 6 bases and 1 base, in that order; junction bases with no gene match: 5. This CDR3 contains 14 residues. Germline V lookup: CDR1 SQVTM, CDR2 ANQGSEA. The chain's CDR3 is CSVKDRVAKNIQYF. CDR3 bases: TGCAGCGTGAAGGACAGGGTGGCCAAAAACATTCAGTACTTC.

This clonotype was detected ten times or more. V is TRBV6-2 or TRBV6-3 and J is TRBJ2-7; D remains unclear. The V gene's germline CDR1 is MNHEY and CDR2 SVGEGT. With 8 bases removed from V and 2 bases from J, the gap between germline ends came to 7 bases. This CDR3 is built from 11 residues. The CDR3 spells CASGYAYEQYF. The CDR3 DNA reads as TGTGCCAGCGGCTATGCCTACGAGCAGTACTTC.

This clonotype was recorded many times. The CDR3 sequence: CSVTANTGELFF. In DNA form, the CDR3 reads TGCAGTGTAACAGCGAACACCGGGGAGCTGTTTTTT. The rearrangement links TRBV20-1 to TRBJ2-2; no definite D call. The V gene lost 7 bases and the J gene lost 0 bases, with 6 bases spanning the gap. CDR3 length: 12 residues. Germline CDR1 is DFQATT and CDR2 is SNEGSKA (reference sequence).

This sequence joins TRBV11-2 and TRBJ1-6; TRBD1 aligns across 10 bases. V lost 5 bases to trimming and J lost 10 bases; unmatched junction nucleotides: 8. This CDR3 is built from 15 residues. Germline V gives CDR1 SGHAT, CDR2 FQNNGV. The CDR3 DNA is TGTGCCAGCAGCCGGACAGGGACAGGGGCCTCACCCCTCCACTTT. Its translation is CASSRTGTGASPLHF.

There are many counts of this clonotype. The rearrangement uses TRBV7-9 and TRBJ1-4, with TRBD1 as a possible D gene (6 bases). The ends were cut back, 10 bases at V and 6 bases at J, with 15 bases in the middle. Germline loops: CDR1 SEHNR, CDR2 FQNEAQ (reference sequence). The CDR3 length is 13 residues. The CDR3 loop is CATSDRSYEKLFF. CDR3 nucleotide sequence: TGTGCCACCTCAGACAGGTCGTATGAAAAACTGTTTTTT.

This clonotype was recorded once. The rearrangement links TRBV29-1 to TRBJ1-1, with a weak D call TRBD1 (5 bases). The CDR3 length is 12 residues. CDR1 and CDR2 (germline): SQVTM, ANQGSEA. Trimming pared 6 bases from V and 5 bases from J, leaving 13 bases between. The DNA for the CDR3 is TGCAGCGTGGCGGACATGGGAACTGAAGCTTTCTTT. This encodes CSVADMGTEAFF.

This chain joins TRBV12-3 or TRBV12-4 and TRBJ1-6; 9 bases map to TRBD1. The CDR3 consists of 16 residues. V lost 6 bases and J lost 9; bases outside the gene matches: 12. The chain's CDR3 is CASSVGQGIIGSPLHF. In nucleotides, the CDR3 is TGTGCCAGCAGCGTGGGACAGGGCATAATAGGTTCACCCCTCCACTTT.

The chain has TRBV29-1 and TRBJ2-6; TRBD1 might be the D (6 bases). The V gene's germline CDR1 is SQVTM and CDR2 ANQGSEA. The V end lost 3 bases, the J end lost 8 bases, and 11 bases lay between the germline ends. There are 13 residues in the CDR3. CDR3: CSVDGQGSNVLTF. The CDR3, as DNA: TGCAGCGTTGATGGTCAGGGGTCCAACGTCCTGACTTTC.

Note on this clonotype: Given a much more abundant clone one base away, this may be a read error. The chain joins TRBV7-9 to TRBJ2-5, with 8 bases lining up with TRBD2. Germline V lookup: CDR1 SEHNR, CDR2 FQNEAQ (reference sequence). The CDR3 is 15 amino acids. The CDR3 coding sequence is TGTGCCAGCGGCTTAGGGGGACTAGGGGAGGAGACCCAGTACTTC. Translation: CASGLGGLGEETQYF.

A note on this clonotype: With a much larger clone just one base away, this may be a read error. The chain links TRBV2 to TRBJ2-7; 10 bases are a match to TRBD1. Germline V CDR1 and CDR2: SNHLY, FYNNEI. This CDR3 has 15 amino acids. The CDR3 loop is CVSSGRDRGSYEQYF. CDR3 nucleotides: TGTGTCAGCAGTGGCCGGGACAGGGGCTCCTACGAGCAGTACTTC. The full variable domain, in which reference TRBV2 and TRBJ2-7 provide the parts outside the CDR3, is EPEVTQTPSHQVTQMGQEVILRCVPISNHLYFYWYRQILGQKVEFLVSFYNNEISEKSEIFDDQFSVERPDGSNFTLKIRSTKLEDSAMYFCVSSGRDRGSYEQYFGPGTRLTVT.

About this clonotype itself: This may be a read error: a much more frequent sequence differs by one nucleotide. The rearrangement joins TRBV2 to TRBJ2-7; D call uncertain. The germline V gene has CDR1 SNHLY and CDR2 FYNNEI. CDR3 length: 8 amino acids. The CDR3 bases are TGTGCCGGCAGTGAAAGGGCCTTC. Residues: CAGSERAF.

This clonotype was detected many times. This chain uses TRBV12-3 or TRBV12-4 with TRBJ1-6; D might be TRBD1 (5 bases). V was cut by 6 bases and J by 14 bases, with 20 bases left in between. The CDR3 is 14 residues long. For the CDR3, the DNA is TGTGCCAGCAGATTCGACAGAGATCAGGGCTCCCTCCACTTT. As protein: CASRFDRDQGSLHF.

Notes on this clonotype: Relative to the germline gene, one junction end is altered; a read error may explain this. The chain carries TRBV10-2 and TRBJ2-7, with 10 bases matching TRBD2. The CDR3 is made up of 15 amino acids. Germline CDR1 WSHSY, CDR2 SAAADI. The CDR3 protein is CASSLGTSAAYEQYF. The CDR3 nucleotides are TGTGCCAGCTCACTCGGGACTAGCGCCGCCTACGAGCAGTACTTC.

Ten or more counts support this clonotype. The chain is built from TRBV5-1 and TRBJ1-1; D unclear. V lost 4 bases, J lost 7 bases, and 17 bases lay in between. Germline CDR1 and CDR2: SGHRS and YFSETQ. There are 14 residues in the CDR3. This chain's CDR3 is CASSSPGSTNEAFF. The CDR3 DNA reads as TGCGCCAGCAGCAGCCCGGGCAGCACAAATGAAGCTTTCTTT.

V is TRBV12-5 and J is TRBJ1-1, with D tentatively TRBD1 (5 bases). V dropped 1 base and J dropped 4 bases, with 10 bases sitting between them. There are 14 residues in the CDR3. Germline loops: CDR1 LGHNT, CDR2 FRNRAP. The CDR3 DNA reads as TGTGCTAGTGGTTTGGGTATGGGGGTCACTGAAGCTTTCTTT. Protein sequence: CASGLGMGVTEAFF.

In its sample, this clonotype was seen a few times. A much larger clonotype is one base distant, so this may be a read error. The chain recombines TRBV7-6 with TRBJ2-7; D is undetermined. The germline gives CDR1 SGHVS, CDR2 FNYEAQ. V dropped 6 bases and J dropped 2 bases, with 8 bases sitting between them. This CDR3 contains 12 residues. The CDR3 nucleotides are TGTGCCAGCAGGGGTGGCCCCTACGAGCAGTACTTC. Translating gives CASRGGPYEQYF.